This TCR beta chain was sequenced for a study of T cell responses to AZD1222 COVID-19 vaccine. Recipients boosted at about 4 weeks or about 12 weeks are pooled. Study observations and caveats: White British people made up most donors, females outnumbered males, and clonal diversity was possibly underestimated. Compared with day 0, the breadth and depth of the Spike-specific TCR repertoire rose significantly after two doses of AZD1222. At 160-218 and 743-854, vaccine-associated CD4 TCRs were dominant, and they spanned spike.

Germline V lookup: CDR1 GTSNPN, CDR2 SVGIG (reference sequence). The CDR3 contains 14 residues. Between the trimmed V and J ends, which lost 0 bases and 2 bases, there was a span of 11 bases. The table lists this clone with a few counts. The antigen remains unidentified. The repertoire was sequenced with immunoSEQ multiplex PCR; TCRdb's copy has only in-frame clones and lacks some. The data contain around 190,000 clones, 90% to 95% of them seen just once; the ten biggest clones take up 1.5% to 2%. The input for sequencing was peripheral blood, taken 28 days after the second AZD1222 dose. The J gene is TRBJ2-7, the V gene TRBV30; TRBD1 is a possible D gene (5 bases). This clonotype was sampled from an adult who received the AZD1222 COVID-19 vaccine. Here the CDR3 reads CAWSVGVNPYEQYF. DNA for the CDR3: TGTGCCTGGAGTGTAGGGGTAAACCCCTACGAGCAGTACTTC.